This paragraph reports one TCR beta chain. This entry comes from a study of sequential checkpoint blockade in melanoma. The sample's treatment: randomized to nivolumab then ipilimumab (arm A) or the reverse (arm B). No patient had prior DNA-damaging chemotherapy. The method was immunoSEQ multiplex PCR; TCRdb's version includes in-frame clones alone and lacks a portion of them. Among 15,000 to 20,000 clones listed, roughly 82% were seen once. The CDR3 consists of 15 residues. Germline V lookup: CDR1 MNHEY, CDR2 SMNVEV (reference sequence). Germline trimming cut 4 bases from V and 4 bases from J; bases unmatched to any gene: 6.

Material: CD8+ T cells sorted from blood (inferred from file names), obtained from a patient given nivolumab and ipilimumab in sequence. This chain links TRBV27 with TRBJ1-2; 10 nucleotides agree with TRBD1. The TCR comes from a human donor with melanoma. CDR3 coding DNA: TGTGCCAGCAGTTCGACAGGGGGCGACGCCTATGGCTACACCTTC. Translation gives CASSSTGGDAYGYTF.